The 17 T cell receptor beta chains listed next were all sequenced from one sample in a study of beta chain features in type 1 diabetes. Points from the study as a whole: The study found moderately but significantly shorter TCRB CDR3s in all four CD4+ subsets of Type 1 diabetes patients.

The entirety of the isolated RNA underwent reverse transcription, so expressed TCRB transcripts were sequenced. TCRdb's copy holds only in-frame clones and misses some; the assay was immunoSEQ multiplex PCR. Of roughly 150,000 clones in the sample, around 7.8% were seen once. No antigen is known for these receptors. The specimen sequenced was central memory CD4+ T cells from blood. The receptor set was obtained from a woman in her thirties or forties with type 1 diabetes.

This clone appeared a few times. The chain is built from TRBV30 and TRBJ2-3; 13 nucleotides line up with TRBD2. This CDR3 is built from 13 residues. Per germline, CDR1 GTSNPN and CDR2 SVGIG (reference sequence). The CDR3: CAWGLAGRDTQYF. CDR3 DNA: TGTGCGTGGGGACTAGCGGGACGGGATACGCAGTATTTT.

The chain couples TRBV29-1 to TRBJ1-1; 8 bases match TRBD1. In germline, CDR1 is SQVTM, CDR2 ANQGSEA. The CDR3 contains 12 residues. The CDR3 loop is CSAHRGETEAFF. CDR3 bases: TGCAGTGCCCACAGGGGGGAAACTGAAGCTTTCTTT.

In this sample, this clone turned up many times. This chain joins TRBV10-3 and TRBJ2-3; the match to TRBD1 covers 7 bases. This CDR3 spans 15 amino acids. Trimming cost V 10 bases and J 5 bases; bases outside gene matches: 15. Germline CDR1 reads ENHRY; CDR2 reads SYGVKD. CDR3 region: CATRLGTDIGDTQYF. In DNA form, the CDR3 reads TGTGCCACCCGGCTCGGGACAGATATTGGAGATACGCAGTATTTT.

This rearrangement joins TRBV6-5 to TRBJ1-4; D is unresolved. With 5 bases removed from V and 4 bases from J, the gap between germline ends came to 8 bases. The CDR3 runs to 13 residues. Germline V gene data show CDR1 as MNHEY and CDR2 as SVGAGI. CDR3 sequence reads: CASSGGFNEKLFF. Written as DNA, the CDR3 is TGTGCCAGCAGTGGCGGATTTAATGAAAAACTGTTTTTT.

On this clone itself: The same CDR3 can be traced to other DNA sequences in this sample. V and J are TRBV5-1 and TRBJ1-1; no definite D call. The CDR3 is made up of 14 amino acids. Per the germline V gene, CDR1 is SGHRS and CDR2 is YFSETQ. The V gene lost 0 bases and the J gene lost 1 base, with 7 bases spanning the gap. The CDR3 is CASSLGQPNTEAFF. The DNA of the CDR3 is TGCGCCAGCAGCTTGGGACAACCGAACACTGAAGCTTTCTTT.

The rearrangement joins TRBV7-2 to TRBJ2-2, with 9 bases fitting TRBD1. This CDR3 has 15 amino acids. In germline, CDR1 is SGHTA, CDR2 FQGNSA. The V segment lost 5 bases and the J segment 6 bases; nucleotides outside the gene matches: 7. The CDR3 DNA is TGTGCCAGCAGCCCGGGACAGGGTTTACCCGGGGAGCTGTTTTTT. It is translated as CASSPGQGLPGELFF. Full variable domain (rest looked up from reference TRBV7-2 and TRBJ2-2): GAGVSQSPSNKVTEKGKDVELRCDPISGHTALYWYRQSLGQGLEFLIYFQGNSAPDKSGLPSDRFSAERTGGSVSTLTIQRTQQEDSAVYLCASSPGQGLPGELFFGEGSRLTVL.

This clone was observed a handful of times. This chain connects TRBV1 to TRBJ1-2; the table's D gene call, TRBD1, was not cross checked with the DNA. TRBV1 is flagged as a pseudogene. There are 15 residues in the CDR3. CDR3 in amino acids: CTSSRRTGQNYGYTF. Here the CDR3 DNA reads TGCACCAGCAGCCGAAGGACGGGACAGAACTATGGCTACACCTTC.

This sequence joins TRBV29-1 and TRBJ1-2; the match to TRBD1 covers 8 bases. Trimming took 2 bases from V and 5 from J; bases not matched to a gene: 10. The CDR3 is 15 residues long. Germline V CDR1 and CDR2: SQVTM, ANQGSEA. The CDR3 here is CSVERASTGGYGYTF. The CDR3 nucleotides read TGCAGCGTTGAAAGGGCCTCTACAGGGGGGTATGGCTACACCTTC.

The rearrangement joins TRBV5-6 to TRBJ2-6; D perhaps matches TRBD2 (5 bases). Germline CDR1 and CDR2: SGHDT and YYEEEE. The CDR3 extends over 18 amino acids. The V gene lost 2 bases and the J gene lost 0 bases, with 15 bases spanning the gap. The CDR3 region has the DNA TGTGCCAGCAGCTTAGAGGGCAGTTATGCCTCTGGGGCCAACGTCCTGACTTTC. It yields the protein CASSLEGSYASGANVLTF. Filled out from reference TRBV5-6 and TRBJ2-6, the complete variable domain reads DAGVTQSPTHLIKTRGQQVTLRCSPKSGHDTVSWYQQALGQGPQFIFQYYEEEERQRGNFPDRFSGHQFPNYSSELNVNALLLGDSALYLCASSLEGSYASGANVLTFGAGSRLTVL.

The rearrangement links TRBV7-2 to TRBJ2-4; tentative D call: TRBD1 (5 bases). Germline V gives CDR1 SGHTA, CDR2 FQGNSA. V shed 4 bases and J shed 5 bases, with 15 bases lying between them. The CDR3 has 15 amino acids. In DNA form, the CDR3 reads TGTGCCAGCAGCTCCCAGCCCAGGGAAGAAAACATTCAGTACTTC. Its translation is CASSSQPREENIQYF.

The sample holds one count of this clone. The rearrangement links TRBV6-5 to TRBJ2-3, with 8 positions matching TRBD1. CDR1 is MNHEY and CDR2 is SVGAGI in the germline V gene. V trimming: 2 bases; J trimming: 4 bases; junction bases outside the gene matches: 8. The CDR3 runs to 16 residues. CDR3 DNA: TGTGCCAGCAGTTACCAAGGACAGGGTTTAGCAGATACGCAGTATTTT. Translated: CASSYQGQGLADTQYF.

In this sample, this clone turned up a few times. The CDR3 DNA follows: TGCGCCAGCAGCTTGACAGGGGGCTCTTATGGCTACACCTTC. Amino acid sequence: CASSLTGGSYGYTF. The chain uses TRBV5-1 and TRBJ1-2; 9 bases map to TRBD1. The ends lost 1 base at V and 5 bases at J; junction bases unmatched: 3. This CDR3 contains 14 residues. CDR1 and CDR2 from the germline V gene are SGHRS and YFSETQ. The full variable domain, completed using reference TRBV5-1 and TRBJ1-2, is KAGVTQTPRYLIKTRGQQVTLSCSPISGHRSVSWYQQTPGQGLQFLFEYFSETQRNKGNFPGRFSGRQFSNSRSEMNVSTLELGDSALYLCASSLTGGSYGYTFGSGTRLTVV.

The V gene is TRBV19, the J gene TRBJ1-5; the match to TRBD1 covers 7 bases. Germline loops: CDR1 LNHDA, CDR2 SQIVND (reference sequence). CDR3 length equals 16 residues. V lost 7 bases to trimming and J lost 0 bases; unmatched junction nucleotides: 9. DNA of the CDR3: TGTGCCAGTACCAAAGGGACAGAATATAGCAATCAGCCCCAGCATTTT. It yields the protein CASTKGTEYSNQPQHF.

This chain connects TRBV4-1 to TRBJ1-4; a possible D gene is TRBD1 (5 bases). CDR1 is MGHRA and CDR2 is YSYEKL in the germline V gene. V was clipped by 0 bases and J by 8 bases, with 16 bases between them. The CDR3 sequence is 16 residues long. The CDR3 nucleotides read TGCGCCAGCAGCCAAGAGGGGGGGAGGGGTAACGAAAAACTGTTTTTT. Translated, it gives CASSQEGGRGNEKLFF.

The chain carries TRBV7-2 and TRBJ2-3; 10 bases are a match to TRBD2. This CDR3 spans 15 amino acids. V was pared by 3 bases and J by 3 bases, with 3 bases of the junction left unmatched. Germline CDR1 is SGHTA and CDR2 is FQGNSA. Here the CDR3 reads CASSLMGLATDTQYF. Written as DNA, the CDR3 is TGTGCCAGCAGCTTGATGGGACTAGCGACAGATACGCAGTATTTT.

V gene TRBV11-2 combines with J gene TRBJ2-1; D possibly corresponds to TRBD2 (6 bases). Trimming took 2 bases from V and 3 from J, leaving 8 bases between them. Germline CDR1 SGHAT, CDR2 FQNNGV. The CDR3 length is 14 residues. The CDR3 loop reads CASSLLAFYNEQFF. CDR3 DNA sequence: TGTGCCAGCAGCTTACTAGCGTTCTACAATGAGCAGTTCTTC.

V usage is TRBV30 and J usage is TRBJ1-2; no clear D. CDR1 and CDR2 from the germline V gene are GTSNPN and SVGIG (reference sequence). The length of the CDR3 is 14 residues. Here the CDR3 reads CAALMGRTNYGYTF. Here the CDR3 DNA reads TGTGCAGCGCTCATGGGTAGGACTAACTATGGCTACACCTTC.